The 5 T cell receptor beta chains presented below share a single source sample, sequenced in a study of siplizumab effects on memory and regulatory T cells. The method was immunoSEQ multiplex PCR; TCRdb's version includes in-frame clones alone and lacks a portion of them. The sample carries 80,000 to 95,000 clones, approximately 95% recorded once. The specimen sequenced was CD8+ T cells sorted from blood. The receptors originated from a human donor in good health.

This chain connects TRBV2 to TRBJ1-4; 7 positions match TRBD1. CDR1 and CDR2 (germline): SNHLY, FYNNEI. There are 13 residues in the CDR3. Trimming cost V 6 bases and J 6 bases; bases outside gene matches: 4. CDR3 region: CASRRTGDEKLFF. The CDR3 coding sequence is TGTGCCAGCAGGCGGACAGGCGATGAAAAACTGTTTTTT.

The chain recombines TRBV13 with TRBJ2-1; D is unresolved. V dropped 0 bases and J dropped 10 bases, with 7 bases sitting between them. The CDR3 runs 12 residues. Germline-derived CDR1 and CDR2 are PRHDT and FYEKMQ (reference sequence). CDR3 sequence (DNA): TGTGCCAGCAGCTTAGGGCTCCGGGAGCAGTTCTTC. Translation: CASSLGLREQFF.

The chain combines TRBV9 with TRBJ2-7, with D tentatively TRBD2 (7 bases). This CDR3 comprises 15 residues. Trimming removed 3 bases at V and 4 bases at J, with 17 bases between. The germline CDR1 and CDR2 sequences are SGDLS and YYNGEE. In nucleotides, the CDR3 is TGTGCCAGCAGCGGCGGCGCGGGGGCGTGGTACGAGCAGTACTTC. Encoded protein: CASSGGAGAWYEQYF.

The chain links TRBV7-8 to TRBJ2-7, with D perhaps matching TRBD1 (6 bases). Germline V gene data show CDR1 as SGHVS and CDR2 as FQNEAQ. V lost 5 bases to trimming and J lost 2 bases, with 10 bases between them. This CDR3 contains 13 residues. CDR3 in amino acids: CASSADSTYEQYF. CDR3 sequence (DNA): TGTGCCAGCAGCGCGGACAGTACCTACGAGCAGTACTTC.

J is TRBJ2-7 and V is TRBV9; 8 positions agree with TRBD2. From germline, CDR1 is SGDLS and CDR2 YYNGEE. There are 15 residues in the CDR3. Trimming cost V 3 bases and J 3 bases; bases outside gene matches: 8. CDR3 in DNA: TGTGCCAGCAGCGAATTAGCGGGAAACAGCTACGAGCAGTACTTC. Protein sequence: CASSELAGNSYEQYF. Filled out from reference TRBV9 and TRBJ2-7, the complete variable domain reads DSGVTQTPKHLITATGQRVTLRCSPRSGDLSVYWYQQSLDQGLQFLIQYYNGEERAKGNILERFSAQQFPDLHSELNLSSLELGDSALYFCASSELAGNSYEQYFGPGTRLTVT.